The 11 T cell receptor beta chains below come from one sample, sequenced in a study of OX40 agonist ivuxolimab in advanced cancers. TCRdb keeps only in-frame clones here, not all; method: immunoSEQ multiplex PCR. The table includes fewer than 30,000 clones, 70% to 80% detected once. This sample comprised CD4+ or CD8+ T cells sorted from blood, obtained in a trial of the OX40 agonist ivuxolimab. The receptors here all came from an adult with an advanced solid tumor such as melanoma, head and neck, liver or kidney cancer.

This chain uses TRBV7-9 with TRBJ1-1, with 11 bases lining up with TRBD1. This CDR3 has 17 amino acids. Per the germline V gene, CDR1 is SEHNR and CDR2 is FQNEAQ (reference sequence). After removal of 4 bases from V and 11 bases from J, the junction contained 18 bases not matched to a gene. DNA for the CDR3: TGTGCCAGCAGCTCATCAACACCCTCGGACAGGGGGCGATCGGCTTTCTTT. This translates into CASSSSTPSDRGRSAFF.

The V gene is TRBV6-5, the J gene TRBJ1-1, with 7 bases identical to TRBD1. The germline V gene encodes CDR1 MNHEY and CDR2 SVGAGI. V shed 2 bases, J shed 7 bases, and the junction held 4 bases outside the gene matches. The CDR3 is 13 amino acids. The CDR3 loop is CASSYTGDGEAFF. CDR3 coding DNA: TGTGCCAGCAGTTACACAGGGGATGGTGAAGCTTTCTTT.

The CDR3 DNA sequence: TGTGCCAGTAGTAGGCGGGACAGTGAGCAGTTCTTC. This codes for CASSRRDSEQFF. This rearrangement joins TRBV19 to TRBJ2-1; TRBD1 might be the D (7 bases). There are 12 residues in the CDR3. Deletions cut 4 bases from V and 9 bases from J, with 10 bases between. Germline values: CDR1 LNHDA, CDR2 SQIVND (reference sequence).

J is TRBJ2-2 and V is TRBV28, with 13 nucleotides matching TRBD2. The CDR3 has 17 residues. From germline, CDR1 is MDHEN and CDR2 SYDVKM. Germline trimming cut 7 bases from V and 0 bases from J; bases unmatched to any gene: 5. The CDR3 DNA sequence: TGTGCCAGCATCGGACTAGCGGGAGTTCCGAACACCGGGGAGCTGTTTTTT. Translation gives CASIGLAGVPNTGELFF.

The rearrangement joins TRBV4-1 to TRBJ2-1; no clear D. V lost 4 bases and J lost 4, with 14 bases in between. The germline CDR1 and CDR2 sequences are MGHRA and YSYEKL. The CDR3 runs 15 residues. CDR3 residues: CASSPILAYYNEQFF. CDR3 nucleotides: TGCGCCAGCAGCCCCATCTTGGCCTATTACAATGAGCAGTTCTTC.

The chain joins TRBV10-3 to TRBJ2-7; possible D gene TRBD1, 5 bases. The CDR3 spans 11 residues. In germline, CDR1 is ENHRY, CDR2 SYGVKD. V dropped 9 bases and J dropped 3 bases, with 9 bases sitting between them. The CDR3: CAILQGYEQYF. In nucleotides, the CDR3 is TGTGCCATTCTTCAGGGCTACGAGCAGTACTTC.

The CDR3 loop reads CAWGGDRAYEQYF. In DNA form, the CDR3 reads TGTGCCTGGGGGGGGGACAGGGCCTACGAGCAGTACTTC. The chain couples TRBV30 to TRBJ2-7, with 9 bases lining up with TRBD1. Germline CDR1 and CDR2: GTSNPN and SVGIG (reference sequence). Losses at the gene ends were 5 bases for V and 2 bases for J; bases not matched to a gene: 4. The CDR3 is 13 amino acids.

The chain uses TRBV6-5 and TRBJ2-7, with D hard to call. Per the germline V gene, CDR1 is MNHEY and CDR2 is SVGAGI. The V end was cut by 6 bases, the J end by 0 bases, with 12 bases between. CDR3 size: 14 residues. The CDR3 protein is CASSTTQGSYEQYF. As DNA, the CDR3 is TGTGCCAGCAGCACTACCCAAGGCTCCTACGAGCAGTACTTC.

The rearrangement links TRBV7-3 to TRBJ1-2; D is uncertain. This CDR3 spans 13 amino acids. V was pared by 1 base and J by 2 bases, with 5 bases between. Germline assignment: CDR1 SGHTA and CDR2 FQGTGA. The CDR3 region is CASSLSENYGYTF. CDR3 nucleotide sequence: TGTGCCAGCAGCTTAAGTGAGAACTATGGCTACACCTTC.

Concerning this clone: The junction does not match germline at one end; this may be a read error. The chain joins TRBV19 to TRBJ1-4, with 8 positions matching TRBD1. The CDR3 has 14 residues. Germline CDR1 is LNHDA and CDR2 is SQIVND (reference sequence). This CDR3 reads CASRAGTGLKKLFF. The DNA for the CDR3 is TGTGCCAGTAGAGCCGGGACAGGCCTTAAAAAGCTGTTTTTT.

CDR3 protein: CSVSDGTDTQYF. The CDR3 DNA follows: TGCAGCGTTTCCGACGGGACAGATACGCAGTATTTT. The chain carries TRBV29-1 and TRBJ2-3, with D hard to call. Trimming took off 5 bases at V and 3 bases at J, with 9 bases between the two ends. Germline-derived CDR1 and CDR2 are SQVTM and ANQGSEA. The CDR3 sequence is 12 residues long.